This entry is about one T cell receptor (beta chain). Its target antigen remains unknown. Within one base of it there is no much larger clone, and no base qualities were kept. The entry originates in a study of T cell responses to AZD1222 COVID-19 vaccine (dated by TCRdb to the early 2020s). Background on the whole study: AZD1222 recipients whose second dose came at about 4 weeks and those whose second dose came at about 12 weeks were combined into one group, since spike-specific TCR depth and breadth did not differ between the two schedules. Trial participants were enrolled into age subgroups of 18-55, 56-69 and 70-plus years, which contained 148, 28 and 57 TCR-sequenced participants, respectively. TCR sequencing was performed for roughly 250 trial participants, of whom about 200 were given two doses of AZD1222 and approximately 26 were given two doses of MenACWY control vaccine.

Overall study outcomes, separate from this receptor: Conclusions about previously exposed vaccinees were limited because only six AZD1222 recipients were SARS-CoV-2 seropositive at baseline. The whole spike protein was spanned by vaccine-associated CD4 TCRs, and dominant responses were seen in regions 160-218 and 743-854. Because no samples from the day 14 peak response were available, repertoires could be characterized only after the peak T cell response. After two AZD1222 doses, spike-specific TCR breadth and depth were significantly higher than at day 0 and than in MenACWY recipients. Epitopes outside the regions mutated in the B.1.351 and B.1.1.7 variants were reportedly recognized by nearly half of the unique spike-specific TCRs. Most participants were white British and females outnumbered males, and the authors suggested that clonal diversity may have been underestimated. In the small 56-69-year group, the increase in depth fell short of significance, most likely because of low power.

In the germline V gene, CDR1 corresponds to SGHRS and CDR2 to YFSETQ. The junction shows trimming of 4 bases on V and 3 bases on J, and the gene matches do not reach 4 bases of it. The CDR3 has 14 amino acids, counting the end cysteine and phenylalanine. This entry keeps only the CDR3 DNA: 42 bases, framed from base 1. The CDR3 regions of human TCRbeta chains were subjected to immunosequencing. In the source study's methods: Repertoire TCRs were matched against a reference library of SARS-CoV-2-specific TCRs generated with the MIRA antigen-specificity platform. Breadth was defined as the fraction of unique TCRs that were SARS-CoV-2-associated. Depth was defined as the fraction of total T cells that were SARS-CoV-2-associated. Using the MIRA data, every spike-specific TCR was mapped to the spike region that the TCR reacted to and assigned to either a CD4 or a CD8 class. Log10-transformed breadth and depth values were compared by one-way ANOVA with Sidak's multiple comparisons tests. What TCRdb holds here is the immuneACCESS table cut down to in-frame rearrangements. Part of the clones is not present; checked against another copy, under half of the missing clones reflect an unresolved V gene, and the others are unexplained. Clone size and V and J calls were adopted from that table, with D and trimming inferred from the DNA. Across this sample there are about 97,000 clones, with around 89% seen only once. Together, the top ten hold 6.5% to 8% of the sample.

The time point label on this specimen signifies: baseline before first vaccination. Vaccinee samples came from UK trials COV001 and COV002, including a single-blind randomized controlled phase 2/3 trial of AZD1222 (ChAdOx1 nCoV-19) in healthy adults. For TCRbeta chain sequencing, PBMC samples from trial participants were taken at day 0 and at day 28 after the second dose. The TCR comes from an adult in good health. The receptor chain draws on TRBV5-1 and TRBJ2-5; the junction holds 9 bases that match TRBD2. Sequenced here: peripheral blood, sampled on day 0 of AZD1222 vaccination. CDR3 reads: CASSAGGTEETQYF. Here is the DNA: TGCGCCAGCAGCGCGGGGGGGACAGAAGAGACCCAGTACTTC.